This T cell receptor (beta chain) was identified during a study of blood T cells in healthy people across ages. Regarding the study as a whole: Measured against age, TCR beta diversity per million T cells decreased in a roughly linear manner.

Concerning this clonotype itself: The antigen remains unidentified.

This CDR3 is 16 amino acids long. Germline loops: CDR1 SEHNR, CDR2 FQNEAQ (reference sequence). Trimming removed 4 bases from V and 2 bases from J; junction bases left unmatched: 9. Through a sample-barcoded 5' primer and a J-beta primer mix, a second PCR was run for about 7 to 12 cycles. TCRdb reanalysed the 5' RACE reads using MiXCR and keeps one entry per CDR3 protein. The repertoire holds 980,000 or so distinct CDR3 sequences, with around 48% as singletons. The people who gave samples were healthy Caucasians from Russia, aged about 6 to 95. Per-sample yields of isolated PBMCs were at least 7 million.

The rearrangement links TRBV7-9 to TRBJ2-5; TRBD2 aligns across 8 bases. Sequencing was carried out using blood. The sequence derives from a man aged 30 to 45 in good health. The CDR3 loop is CASSSPLAAEQETQYF. The CDR3 nucleotides are TGTGCCAGCAGCTCCCCACTAGCGGCGGAACAAGAGACCCAGTACTTC.